Following are 28 T cell receptor beta chains from one sample sequenced in a study of tumor-infiltrating lymphocytes in primary liver carcinoma (dated by TCRdb to about 2017). Blood RNA was extracted from unsorted whole blood using TRIzol reagent, and germline DNA was obtained with the DNeasy Blood & Tissue kit. The run used an Illumina HiSeq 2500. TCRbeta-specific cDNA was reverse-transcribed from 500 ng total RNA using a constant-region primer and ProtoScript II reverse transcriptase. TCRbeta libraries were built with three nested multiplex PCR rounds, a slightly modified ARM-PCR procedure. Each of the first two PCR rounds ran for 10 cycles and used multiplex TRBV1-TRBV30 forward primers together with a Cbeta reverse primer. TCRdb handled the public reads itself, with Q25 trimming in fastp and clone calling in MiXCR, and kept productive beta chains. Each record represents a unique CDR3 protein, reported with the most common genes and DNA among its rows. This sample holds fewer than 350,000 distinct CDR3 sequences; approximately 65% were observed only once. 9% of the sample goes to the ten largest clones.

The material sequenced was peripheral blood. Receptors were obtained from a man aged 35 to 55 with primary liver carcinoma and hepatitis B virus infection.

This clonotype has a handful of counts. V is TRBV6-5 and J is TRBJ1-6; D gene uncertain. Germline CDR1 reads MNHEY; CDR2 reads SVGAGI. CDR3 length: 16 amino acids. Trimming took 0 bases from V and 6 from J, leaving 12 bases between them. CDR3 amino acids: CASSYSSAAINSPLHF. CDR3 coding DNA: TGTGCCAGCAGTTACTCTTCAGCAGCTATTAATTCACCCCTCCACTTT.

The chain employs TRBV5-5 and TRBJ2-3, with TRBD2 matching over 9 bases. The CDR3 consists of 14 residues. Germline V CDR1 and CDR2: SGHKS, YYEKEE (reference sequence). Trimming cost V 8 bases and J 8 bases; bases outside gene matches: 12. CDR3: CASKIAGERVTQYF. CDR3 in DNA: TGTGCCAGTAAAATAGCGGGAGAAAGAGTTACGCAGTATTTT.

A remark on this clonotype: An end of the junction does not agree with germline; a read error may underlie this. The chain recombines TRBV6-2 or TRBV6-3 with TRBJ2-1, with 8 bases aligning to TRBD2. The CDR3 has 16 residues. In germline, CDR1 is MNHEY, CDR2 SVGEGT. The DNA of the CDR3 is TGTGCCAGCAGTTACGCTAGCGGGCCCCCCTACAATGAGCAGCTCTTC. Amino acids: CASSYASGPPYNEQLF.

Concerning this clonotype: This may be a read error, as it is one base from a much larger clone. J is TRBJ2-3 and V is TRBV4-2, with a tentative D call TRBD2 (5 bases). Looked up from germline, CDR1 is LGHNA and CDR2 is YNFKEQ. This CDR3 comprises 15 residues. The DNA of the CDR3 is TGTGCCATCAGCCATGGAGGTGAACGCACAGATACGCAGTATTTT. Translation gives CAISHGGERTDTQYF.

About this clonotype itself: Mismatch with germline at one junction end may stem from a read error. The chain employs TRBV6-2 or TRBV6-3 and TRBJ2-2, with TRBD1 matching 7 bases. This CDR3 comprises 18 residues. Germline V gene lookup returns CDR1 MNHEY and CDR2 SVGEGT. The CDR3 coding sequence is TGTACCAGCAGTTACCCACCGGGACAGACCCGGGTGGTCGGGGAGCTGTTTTTT. Amino acid sequence: CTSSYPPGQTRVVGELFF.

Concerning this clonotype: A much bigger clone sits one base away, suggesting this may be a read error. The chain is built from TRBV12-3 or TRBV12-4 and TRBJ1-1, with D perhaps matching TRBD1 (6 bases). V shed 6 bases and J shed 1 base, with 15 bases lying between them. CDR3 size: 15 residues. CDR3 DNA sequence: TGTGCCAGCAGCAGCGCCGGGACATCGAACACTGAAGCTTTCTTT. This codes for CASSSAGTSNTEAFF.

Comments on this clonotype: A single base separates this from a much larger clone, so it may be a read error. CDR3 nucleotide sequence: TGTGCCAGCAAGGCGGACGGAGTGGTAGAGACCCAGTACTTC. Translating gives CASKADGVVETQYF. The rearrangement uses TRBV6-6 and TRBJ2-5; D not certain. Germline CDR1 reads MNHNY; CDR2 reads SVGAGI (reference sequence). The V end was cut by 7 bases, the J end by 4 bases, with 16 bases between. This CDR3 spans 14 amino acids.

CDR3 in amino acids: CASSPMVGRRTEAFF. DNA for the CDR3: TGTGCCAGCAGCCCTATGGTCGGGAGGCGGACGGAAGCTTTCTTT. The chain has TRBV11-2 and TRBJ1-1; D not resolved. CDR3 length: 15 amino acids. The germline gives CDR1 SGHAT, CDR2 FQNNGV. The V end was cut by 5 bases, the J end by 8 bases, with 21 bases between. The full variable domain, completed using reference TRBV11-2 and TRBJ1-1, is EAGVAQSPRYKIIEKRQSVAFWCNPISGHATLYWYQQILGQGPKLLIQFQNNGVVDDSQLPKDRFSAERLKGVDSTLKIQPAKLEDSAVYLCASSPMVGRRTEAFFGQGTRLTVV.

The rearrangement uses TRBV6-5 and TRBJ1-1; possibly TRBD1 for D (6 bases). From germline, CDR1 is MNHEY and CDR2 SVGAGI. The V end was cut by 6 bases, the J end by 11 bases, with 16 bases between. This CDR3 has 12 residues. CDR3 bases: TGTGCCAGCAGCTACGTAGGGGGTGCGGCTTTCTTT. Protein: CASSYVGGAAFF.

Note on this clonotype: A single base separates this from a much larger clone, so it may be a read error. The rearrangement joins TRBV10-3 to TRBJ2-3; D is undetermined. In germline, CDR1 is ENHRY, CDR2 SYGVKD. The CDR3 contains 15 residues. Here the CDR3 reads CAIRADPPITNTQYF. As DNA, the CDR3 is TGTGCCATCAGGGCTGATCCGCCGATCACAAATACGCAGTATTTT.

There are many counts of this clonotype. In DNA, the CDR3 is TGTGCCAGCAGCTTTGATTGGTACGAGCAGTACTTC. This codes for CASSFDWYEQYF. The chain has TRBV7-8 and TRBJ2-7; D is uncertain. Germline CDR1 reads SGHVS; CDR2 reads FQNEAQ. CDR3 size: 12 residues. The V and J ends lost 3 bases and 4 bases respectively, with 7 bases between them.

This clonotype was counted ten times or more. This sequence joins TRBV6-1 and TRBJ2-1, with D possibly called TRBD1 or TRBD2 (5 bases each). Trimming removed 1 base from V and 8 bases from J, with 9 bases in between. Germline V gene sequence: CDR1 MNHNS, CDR2 SASEGT. The CDR3 runs to 13 residues. DNA for the CDR3: TGTGCCAGCAGTGAAGGAGGGGTTGATGAGCAGTTCTTC. Translation gives CASSEGGVDEQFF.

The gene calls are TRBV6-2 or TRBV6-3 and TRBJ2-4; D possibly corresponds to TRBD2 (5 bases). The CDR3 sequence is 15 residues long. V shed 6 bases and J shed 3 bases, with 15 bases lying between them. Germline CDR1 MNHEY, CDR2 SVGEGT. CDR3 in DNA: TGTGCCAGCAGCACCCTGGGAGTAGGCAAAAACATTCAGTACTTC. It codes for CASSTLGVGKNIQYF.

Concerning this clonotype: It may be a read error: a sequence one base away is much more abundant. The gene calls are TRBV29-1 and TRBJ2-7; 7 nucleotides match TRBD1. Germline-derived CDR1 and CDR2 are SQVTM and ANQGSEA. Trimming removed 6 bases from V and 9 bases from J; junction bases left unmatched: 11. The CDR3 has 12 residues. Written as DNA, the CDR3 is TGCAGCGTCCAGGGGGTAGACGGTGGGCAGTACGTC. Translated, it gives CSVQGVDGGQYV.

This clonotype was counted once. One end of the junction is discordant with germline, which a read error may explain. The J gene is TRBJ1-5, the V gene TRBV6-2 or TRBV6-3; 7 bases match TRBD1. The V gene's germline CDR1 is MNHEY and CDR2 SVGEGT. The CDR3 length is 14 residues. The chain's CDR3 is CAGSDSGGDQPQHF. The DNA of the CDR3 is TGTGCCGGCAGTGACTCAGGGGGTGATCAGCCCCAGCATTTT.

As to this clonotype: This sequence may be a read error, since a much larger clone differs from it by one base. This sequence joins TRBV6-5 and TRBJ1-1; D remains unclear. The CDR3 contains 13 residues. Per germline, CDR1 MNHEY and CDR2 SVGAGI. V was shortened by 6 bases and J by 5 bases, with 13 bases between the two germline ends. This CDR3 is CASRILRETEAFF. CDR3 sequence (DNA): TGTGCCAGCAGGATCCTTAGGGAGACTGAAGCTTTCTTT.

Turning to this clonotype: A much larger clone is a single base away; this may be a read error. The chain has TRBV14 and TRBJ2-5; maybe TRBD1 (5 bases). Germline loops: CDR1 SGHDN, CDR2 FVKESK. The CDR3 spans 13 residues. CDR3 amino acids: CVSSQGQGSTQYF. CDR3 coding DNA: TGTGTCAGCAGCCAAGGGCAGGGATCAACCCAGTACTTC.

In regard to this clonotype: This may come from a read error, since a much larger clone is one base off. The chain links TRBV6-2 or TRBV6-3 to TRBJ2-7, with D perhaps TRBD2 (5 bases). The germline gives CDR1 MNHEY, CDR2 SVGEGT. This CDR3 is built from 14 residues. Trimming pared 7 bases from V and 7 bases from J, leaving 20 bases between. The chain's CDR3 is CASNLIPIPGEQYF. In DNA form, the CDR3 reads TGTGCCAGCAACCTGATCCCGATCCCGGGGGAGCAGTACTTC.

A word on this clonotype: This may be a read error, as it is one base from a much larger clone. The chain carries TRBV6-2 or TRBV6-3 and TRBJ2-3, with D perhaps assigned TRBD1 or TRBD2 (5 bases each). The CDR3 covers 13 residues. Deletions cut 8 bases from V and 1 base from J, with 10 bases between. Germline V gene data show CDR1 as MNHEY and CDR2 as SVGEGT. The CDR3 spells CASEGPGTDTQYF. In DNA form, the CDR3 reads TGTGCCAGCGAGGGGCCCGGCACAGATACGCAGTATTTT.

Remarks on this clonotype: One end of the junction varies from germline; a read error may be responsible. This chain joins TRBV5-4 and TRBJ1-5; D is ambiguous. The CDR3 is made up of 15 amino acids. The V gene's germline CDR1 is SGHNT and CDR2 YYREEE (reference sequence). CDR3 sequence: CGSSLDGMPNQPQHF. The DNA for the CDR3 is TGCGGCAGCAGCTTGGACGGAATGCCTAATCAGCCCCAGCATTTT.

As for this clonotype: A read error is possible here, since a much larger clone lies one base away. The V and J genes are TRBV29-1 and TRBJ2-7; 7 bases match TRBD1. Germline lookup yields CDR1 SQVTM and CDR2 ANQGSEA. Trimming removed 8 bases from V and 3 bases from J; junction bases left unmatched: 7. CDR3 length: 12 residues. CDR3 DNA: TGCAGCATTGGGGACAGTTTCTACGAGCAGTACTTC. Its protein product is CSIGDSFYEQYF.

V is TRBV11-1 and J is TRBJ2-1; weak D call: TRBD1 (6 bases). CDR3 length: 15 residues. Germline CDR1 is SGHAT and CDR2 is FQDESV (reference sequence). V was shortened by 0 bases and J by 6 bases, with 12 bases between the two germline ends. CDR3 sequence: CASSLAWGQANEQFF. The CDR3 bases are TGTGCCAGCAGCTTAGCGTGGGGGCAGGCCAATGAGCAGTTCTTC. Together with reference TRBV11-1 and TRBJ2-1, the CDR3 gives the full variable domain: EAEVAQSPRYKITEKSQAVAFWCDPISGHATLYWYRQILGQGPELLVQFQDESVVDDSQLPKDRFSAERLKGVDSTLKIQPAELGDSAMYLCASSLAWGQANEQFFGPGTRLTVL.

The chain has TRBV7-9 and TRBJ2-7; a weak D match, TRBD2 (6 bases). V was clipped by 5 bases and J by 6 bases, with 20 bases between them. CDR3 length equals 15 residues. CDR1 is SEHNR and CDR2 is FQNEAQ in the germline V gene (reference sequence). CDR3 bases: TGTGCCAGCAGCCGCTGGCGGGGCCGGGACGGCGAGCAGTACTTC. Translating it yields CASSRWRGRDGEQYF. Using reference TRBV7-9 and TRBJ2-7 for the parts outside the CDR3, the full variable domain is DTGVSQNPRHKITKRGQNVTFRCDPISEHNRLYWYRQTLGQGPEFLTYFQNEAQLEKSRLLSDRFSAERPKGSFSTLEIQRTEQGDSAMYLCASSRWRGRDGEQYFGPGTRLTVT.

Comment on this clonotype: A much larger clonotype is one base distant, so this may be a read error. The V and J genes are TRBV12-3 or TRBV12-4 and TRBJ2-1; D may be TRBD2 (8 bases). The CDR3 covers 20 residues. V was shortened by 5 bases and J by 1 base, with 27 bases between the two germline ends. The CDR3 bases are TGTGCCAGCAGTCCAATCCTAGGGACTAGAGACAGGGAATCCTACAATGAGCAGTTCTTC. It is translated as CASSPILGTRDRESYNEQFF.

This clonotype has a handful of counts. V gene TRBV5-5 combines with J gene TRBJ1-1; D is ambiguous. The germline V gene has CDR1 SGHKS and CDR2 YYEKEE (reference sequence). Trimming stripped 1 base from V and 1 base from J, with 11 bases between. This CDR3 contains 15 residues. The CDR3 here is CASSLRALPNTEAFF. The DNA of the CDR3 is TGTGCCAGCAGCTTGCGGGCGCTACCGAACACTGAAGCTTTCTTT.

The chain has TRBV7-3 and TRBJ1-1; D is unresolved. Trimming removed 2 bases at V and 0 bases at J, with 10 bases between. The CDR3 is made up of 15 amino acids. CDR1 and CDR2 (germline): SGHTA, FQGTGA. CDR3 DNA: TGTGCCAGCAGCTTATATATGGAGATGAACACTGAAGCTTTCTTT. It yields the protein CASSLYMEMNTEAFF.

In this sample, this clonotype turned up a few times. The gene calls are TRBV7-9 and TRBJ2-1; TRBD1 or TRBD2 may be the D gene (5 bases each). The germline gives CDR1 SEHNR, CDR2 FQNEAQ (reference sequence). Trimming took 4 bases from V and 9 from J, leaving 19 bases between them. This CDR3 is 15 amino acids long. CDR3 bases: TGTGCCAGCAGCTCCGGGACGACCTTTGCGGGTGAGCAGTTCTTC. Residues: CASSSGTTFAGEQFF.

The V gene is TRBV6-1, the J gene TRBJ2-1; 13 nucleotides match TRBD2. The CDR3 runs to 17 residues. The germline gives CDR1 MNHNS, CDR2 SASEGT. V lost 0 bases, J lost 6 bases, and 5 bases stayed unmatched. In DNA, the CDR3 is TGTGCCAGCAGTGAAGCAGGACTAGCGGGAGCGGTCAATGAGCAGTTCTTC. Translation: CASSEAGLAGAVNEQFF.